This T cell receptor (beta chain) emerged from a study of blood T cell repertoires in COVID-19. Study details: COVID-19 samples from acute and convalescent phases originated in the United States, Italy and Spain.

Method: immunoSEQ multiplex PCR; TCRdb's copy keeps in-frame clones and lacks some. Of about 250,000 clones listed, around nine tenths are singletons. This clone showed up just once. The V end lost 5 bases, the J end lost 4 bases, and 12 bases lay between the germline ends. Per the germline V gene, CDR1 is SEHNR and CDR2 is FQNEAQ (reference sequence). The CDR3 contains 14 residues. This clonotype was obtained from a woman in her 40s who had recovered from COVID-19. This sequence joins TRBV7-9 and TRBJ2-1; unclear D gene. Sequenced input: peripheral blood. The CDR3 nucleotides read TGTGCCAGCAGCCCCGCACTCCGATACAATGAGCAGTTCTTC. As protein: CASSPALRYNEQFF. Using reference TRBV7-9 and TRBJ2-1 for the parts outside the CDR3, the full variable domain is DTGVSQNPRHKITKRGQNVTFRCDPISEHNRLYWYRQTLGQGPEFLTYFQNEAQLEKSRLLSDRFSAERPKGSFSTLEIQRTEQGDSAMYLCASSPALRYNEQFFGPGTRLTVL.